The 30 T cell receptor beta chains reported below all come from one sample, sequenced in a study of T cell repertoires in cytomegalovirus infection. TCRdb reprocessed the reads with MiXCR, giving one entry per CDR3 protein. Of 200,000 to 300,000 distinct CDR3 sequences listed, approximately 13% are singletons. Input material: PBMCs. Receptors originate from a human donor in good health (CMV status not recorded). Some clones in this sample may be carry-over from other donors' samples.

This clonotype came up many times. The chain has TRBV15 and TRBJ2-1; D is unclear. The CDR3 sequence is 15 residues long. The V and J ends lost 5 bases and 1 base respectively, with 12 bases between them. Per the germline V gene, CDR1 is LNHNV and CDR2 is YYDKDF (reference sequence). This CDR3 is CATSPPDLSYNEQFF. Here the CDR3 DNA reads TGTGCCACCAGCCCCCCGGACCTTTCCTACAATGAGCAGTTCTTC.

This clonotype was seen at least ten times. In nucleotides, the CDR3 is TGTGCCAGCAGCTTAGGACCTGCTCAGCATGAAAAACTGTTTTTT. Protein sequence: CASSLGPAQHEKLFF. The genes are TRBV7-2 and TRBJ1-4; D unresolved. Between the trimmed V and J ends, which lost 1 base and 6 bases, there was a span of 12 bases. CDR1 SGHTA and CDR2 FQGNSA come from the germline V gene. The CDR3 is 15 amino acids.

Many counts were recorded for this clonotype. The chain links TRBV28 to TRBJ1-5; no firm D call. V shed 2 bases and J shed 9 bases, with 14 bases lying between them. Per germline, CDR1 MDHEN and CDR2 SYDVKM. CDR3 length: 14 residues. CDR3 protein: CASSLVRARRPQHF. The CDR3 DNA reads TGTGCCAGCAGTTTAGTCAGAGCCAGGAGGCCCCAGCATTTT.

In its sample, this clonotype was seen many times. The CDR3 coding sequence is TGTGCCAGCAGCCCACGTTTTAATACGCAGTATTTT. It is translated as CASSPRFNTQYF. The gene calls are TRBV7-2 and TRBJ2-3; D remains unclear. This CDR3 has 12 amino acids. CDR1 and CDR2 (germline): SGHTA, FQGNSA. V lost 5 bases to trimming and J lost 7 bases, with 10 bases between them.

This clonotype was detected ten times or more. The CDR3 coding sequence is TGTGCCAGCAGCGGAGGGACAGCCTTGAACACTGAAGCTTTCTTT. It is translated as CASSGGTALNTEAFF. The chain uses TRBV7-9 and TRBJ1-1; 7 nucleotides agree with TRBD1. The CDR3 loop spans 15 amino acids. Trimming cost V 5 bases and J 0 bases; bases outside gene matches: 6. The germline V gene encodes CDR1 SEHNR and CDR2 FQNEAQ (reference sequence).

This clonotype was counted many times. The chain recombines TRBV6-1 with TRBJ2-7, with D possibly matching TRBD2 (7 bases). The CDR3 consists of 15 residues. Looked up from germline, CDR1 is MNHNS and CDR2 is SASEGT. Trimming removed 5 bases at V and 0 bases at J, with 14 bases between. The CDR3 region is CASSSRGGGSYEQYF. The CDR3 DNA is TGTGCCAGCAGTTCCCGGGGAGGGGGCTCCTACGAGCAGTACTTC.

This clonotype was seen a few times. V and J are TRBV10-3 and TRBJ1-2; 8 bases are a match to TRBD1. Germline CDR1 ENHRY, CDR2 SYGVKD. V lost 4 bases, J lost 3 bases, and 7 bases stayed unmatched. This CDR3 comprises 15 residues. CDR3 protein: CAISARETGDYGYTF. The CDR3 coding sequence is TGTGCCATCAGTGCGAGAGAGACAGGGGACTATGGCTACACCTTC.

This clonotype appeared many times. The chain recombines TRBV7-3 with TRBJ2-1, with D uncertain. V lost 2 bases to trimming and J lost 3 bases, with 11 bases between them. This CDR3 has 15 amino acids. CDR1 SGHTA and CDR2 FQGTGA come from the germline V gene. The CDR3 region has the DNA TGTGCCAGCAGCTTATCCCCTGGATACTACAATGAGCAGTTCTTC. This encodes CASSLSPGYYNEQFF.

The table lists this clonotype with many counts. V usage is TRBV7-2 and J usage is TRBJ1-4, with 8 bases fitting TRBD1. The germline gives CDR1 SGHTA, CDR2 FQGNSA. The ends lost 7 bases at V and 8 bases at J; junction bases unmatched: 9. The CDR3 runs 14 residues. The CDR3 sequence is CASTLTGGAEKLFF. The DNA for the CDR3 is TGTGCCAGCACGTTAACAGGGGGTGCCGAAAAACTGTTTTTT.

The chain employs TRBV5-1 and TRBJ2-7; TRBD2 aligns across 13 bases. V was clipped by 2 bases and J by 7 bases; unmatched bases: 3. The CDR3 sequence is 14 residues long. Germline V gene data show CDR1 as SGHRS and CDR2 as YFSETQ. CDR3 in DNA: TGCGCCAGCAGCTTCGGACTAGCGGGAGTTGAGCAGTACTTC. Its protein is CASSFGLAGVEQYF. Full variable domain (rest looked up from reference TRBV5-1 and TRBJ2-7): KAGVTQTPRYLIKTRGQQVTLSCSPISGHRSVSWYQQTPGQGLQFLFEYFSETQRNKGNFPGRFSGRQFSNSRSEMNVSTLELGDSALYLCASSFGLAGVEQYFGPGTRLTVT.

In this sample, this clonotype turned up many times. The CDR3: CASRPGTSGRIDTQYF. CDR3 coding DNA: TGTGCCAGCAGGCCTGGGACTAGCGGGAGGATCGATACGCAGTATTTT. This sequence joins TRBV7-2 and TRBJ2-3; TRBD2 agrees at 15 bases. The CDR3 spans 16 residues. V was clipped by 6 bases and J by 6 bases; unmatched bases: 7. Looked up from germline, CDR1 is SGHTA and CDR2 is FQGNSA.

In its sample, this clonotype was seen many times. The chain uses TRBV7-9 and TRBJ1-2; no clear D gene. Trimming stripped 1 base from V and 4 bases from J, with 7 bases between. Germline assignment: CDR1 SEHNR and CDR2 FQNEAQ (reference sequence). This CDR3 has 13 amino acids. This CDR3 reads CASSLELSYGYTF. The CDR3 nucleotides are TGTGCCAGCAGCTTAGAACTGAGCTATGGCTACACCTTC.

The V gene is TRBV28, the J gene TRBJ1-4, with 7 bases identical to TRBD1. Trimming cost V 10 bases and J 3 bases; bases outside gene matches: 5. The CDR3 sequence is 13 residues long. CDR1 MDHEN and CDR2 SYDVKM come from the germline V gene. This chain's CDR3 is CAILDRSNEKLFF. CDR3 bases: TGTGCCATCTTGGACAGGTCTAATGAAAAACTGTTTTTT.

This clonotype was seen repeatedly, ten times or more. The CDR3 loop reads CASTLRSLSSEQFF. CDR3 sequence (DNA): TGTGCCAGCACCCTAAGGAGCCTTAGCAGTGAGCAGTTCTTC. The rearrangement uses TRBV6-2 or TRBV6-3 and TRBJ2-1; no clear D gene. This CDR3 is 14 amino acids long. The V gene's germline CDR1 is MNHEY and CDR2 SVGEGT. V shed 7 bases and J shed 9 bases, with 19 bases lying between them.

V is TRBV29-1 and J is TRBJ2-6; 8 bases are a match to TRBD1. Looked up from germline, CDR1 is SQVTM and CDR2 is ANQGSEA. The CDR3 is 13 amino acids. With 3 bases clipped from V and 7 bases from J, the junction kept 2 bases outside the gene matches. CDR3 residues: CSVDGTGANVLTF. In DNA, the CDR3 is TGCAGCGTTGACGGGACAGGAGCCAACGTCCTGACTTTC.

This clonotype has a handful of counts. The genes are TRBV5-1 and TRBJ1-6; the match to TRBD1 covers 10 bases. Germline V gene lookup returns CDR1 SGHRS and CDR2 YFSETQ. This CDR3 has 14 amino acids. The V segment lost 5 bases and the J segment 10 bases; nucleotides outside the gene matches: 6. CDR3 protein: CASRPGQGNSPLHF. CDR3 DNA sequence: TGCGCCAGCAGGCCGGGACAGGGGAACTCACCCCTCCACTTT.

The sample holds a few counts of this clonotype. This CDR3 is CASTRGQGAGGANVLTF. CDR3 coding DNA: TGTGCCAGCACAAGGGGACAGGGGGCTGGTGGGGCCAACGTCCTGACTTTC. The chain couples TRBV6-1 to TRBJ2-6, with 12 bases fitting TRBD1. The germline CDR1 and CDR2 sequences are MNHNS and SASEGT. The CDR3 is made up of 17 amino acids. The J segment lost 3 bases and the V segment lost 7 bases, leaving 7 bases of the junction unmatched.

This chain uses TRBV5-1 with TRBJ1-2; D is unresolved. Germline V gives CDR1 SGHRS, CDR2 YFSETQ. The CDR3 loop spans 15 amino acids. Trimming removed 0 bases at V and 7 bases at J, with 16 bases between. CDR3 residues: CASSLGDNSWSGYTF. DNA of the CDR3: TGCGCCAGCAGCTTGGGAGACAACAGCTGGTCTGGCTACACCTTC.

The chain couples TRBV27 to TRBJ2-5; 10 bases map to TRBD1. From germline, CDR1 is MNHEY and CDR2 SMNVEV (reference sequence). The V segment lost 5 bases and the J segment 5 bases; nucleotides outside the gene matches: 8. The CDR3 consists of 15 residues. Here the CDR3 reads CASSLDRGLQETQYF. Here the CDR3 DNA reads TGTGCCAGCAGTCTCGACAGGGGGCTGCAGGAGACCCAGTACTTC.

The J gene is TRBJ1-5, the V gene TRBV29-1; TRBD1 matches at 7 bases. Trimming cost V 3 bases and J 5 bases; bases outside gene matches: 13. Germline V gene lookup returns CDR1 SQVTM and CDR2 ANQGSEA. This CDR3 comprises 16 residues. The CDR3 region is CSVDLPRGRTDQPQHF. The DNA of the CDR3 is TGCAGCGTTGATTTGCCTAGGGGGCGGACGGATCAGCCCCAGCATTTT. Based on the CDR3 plus reference TRBV29-1 and TRBJ1-5, the full variable domain is SAVISQKPSRDICQRGTSLTIQCQVDSQVTMMFWYRQQPGQSLTLIATANQGSEATYESGFVIDKFPISRPNLTFSTLTVSNMSPEDSSIYLCSVDLPRGRTDQPQHFGDGTRLSIL.

This clonotype was seen more than once but under ten times. V gene TRBV5-5 combines with J gene TRBJ1-4, with 9 bases matching TRBD1. Germline V gene sequence: CDR1 SGHKS, CDR2 YYEKEE (reference sequence). The CDR3 length is 17 residues. The ends lost 1 base at V and 1 base at J; junction bases unmatched: 5. CDR3: CASSLKGQGITNEKLFF. CDR3 nucleotides: TGTGCCAGCAGCTTGAAGGGACAGGGCATAACTAATGAAAAACTGTTTTTT.

This clonotype has at least ten counts. V usage is TRBV7-2 and J usage is TRBJ2-3, with 10 bases lining up with TRBD2. Germline-derived CDR1 and CDR2 are SGHTA and FQGNSA. The CDR3 extends over 15 amino acids. V was pared by 3 bases and J by 3 bases, with 3 bases of the junction left unmatched. CDR3 amino acids: CASSFTSGITDTQYF. The CDR3 DNA is TGTGCCAGCAGCTTCACTAGCGGGATTACAGATACGCAGTATTTT. The full variable domain, rest sourced from reference TRBV7-2 and TRBJ2-3, is GAGVSQSPSNKVTEKGKDVELRCDPISGHTALYWYRQSLGQGLEFLIYFQGNSAPDKSGLPSDRFSAERTGGSVSTLTIQRTQQEDSAVYLCASSFTSGITDTQYFGPGTRLTVL.

This clonotype was found once. This rearrangement joins TRBV6-6 to TRBJ2-7; a weak D match, TRBD2 (5 bases). V shed 0 bases and J shed 6 bases, with 9 bases lying between them. CDR1 and CDR2 (germline): MNHNY, SVGAGI (reference sequence). The CDR3 runs to 13 residues. The CDR3 loop is CASSYSVGSEQYF. For the CDR3, the DNA is TGTGCCAGCAGTTACTCGGTGGGGAGCGAGCAGTACTTC.

This chain uses TRBV28 with TRBJ2-3; D possibly matches TRBD1 or TRBD2 (6 bases each). Germline V gene data show CDR1 as MDHEN and CDR2 as SYDVKM. This CDR3 is 15 amino acids long. V was shortened by 4 bases and J by 1 base, with 12 bases between the two germline ends. The CDR3 nucleotides are TGTGCCAGCAGTTCGGGGGCAATTGGCACAGATACGCAGTATTTT. Protein sequence: CASSSGAIGTDTQYF.

This clonotype was observed many times. V and J are TRBV7-2 and TRBJ2-7, with 13 bases matching TRBD2. The CDR3 runs to 15 residues. In germline, CDR1 is SGHTA, CDR2 FQGNSA. V gave up 5 bases and J gave up 2 bases; unmatched junction bases: 3. CDR3 loop: CASSRGTSGAYEQYF. Here the CDR3 DNA reads TGTGCCAGCAGCCGAGGGACTAGCGGGGCCTACGAGCAGTACTTC.

This clonotype has just a few counts. V is TRBV2 and J is TRBJ1-1; D ambiguous. V dropped 4 bases and J dropped 0 bases, with 9 bases sitting between them. Germline-derived CDR1 and CDR2 are SNHLY and FYNNEI. This CDR3 is 14 amino acids long. This CDR3 reads CASSGEALNTEAFF. The CDR3 nucleotides are TGTGCCAGCAGTGGTGAGGCGCTGAACACTGAAGCTTTCTTT. Full variable domain (rest looked up from reference TRBV2 and TRBJ1-1): EPEVTQTPSHQVTQMGQEVILRCVPISNHLYFYWYRQILGQKVEFLVSFYNNEISEKSEIFDDQFSVERPDGSNFTLKIRSTKLEDSAMYFCASSGEALNTEAFFGQGTRLTVV.

This chain links TRBV19 with TRBJ1-4; TRBD1 matches 7 bases. The CDR3 runs to 16 residues. V lost 5 bases, J lost 8 bases, and 14 bases stayed unmatched. Germline V gene data show CDR1 as LNHDA and CDR2 as SQIVND (reference sequence). DNA of the CDR3: TGTGCCAGTAGTCCCGGAGTATCAGGGGGACGGGAAAAACTGTTTTTT. It is translated as CASSPGVSGGREKLFF.

In this sample, this clonotype turned up many times. The rearrangement links TRBV7-6 to TRBJ2-1; no clear D. The germline CDR1 and CDR2 sequences are SGHVS and FNYEAQ. This CDR3 has 15 residues. V shed 5 bases and J shed 4 bases, with 15 bases lying between them. The CDR3 region is CASSPSLYRYNEQFF. CDR3 sequence (DNA): TGTGCCAGCAGCCCCAGCCTCTACAGATACAATGAGCAGTTCTTC. Filled out from reference TRBV7-6 and TRBJ2-1, the complete variable domain reads GAGVSQSPRYKVTKRGQDVALRCDPISGHVSLYWYRQALGQGPEFLTYFNYEAQQDKSGLPNDRFSAERPEGSISTLTIQRTEQRDSAMYRCASSPSLYRYNEQFFGPGTRLTVL.

This clonotype was observed a few times. The chain joins TRBV12-3 or TRBV12-4 to TRBJ1-2, with a weak D call TRBD1 (5 bases). Trimming shortened V by 5 bases and J by 4 bases, and 14 bases separated the two germline ends. This CDR3 contains 14 residues. CDR3 protein: CASSPPGKPYGYTF. In DNA, the CDR3 is TGTGCCAGCAGTCCCCCAGGGAAACCCTATGGCTACACCTTC.

This clonotype showed up just a few times. This chain connects TRBV5-4 to TRBJ2-3; 8 bases agree with TRBD1. Per germline, CDR1 SGHNT and CDR2 YYREEE (reference sequence). CDR3 length: 16 residues. V was clipped by 3 bases and J by 5 bases; unmatched bases: 11. This chain's CDR3 is CASSSKRQGLGDTQYF. In DNA form, the CDR3 reads TGTGCCAGCAGCTCAAAAAGACAGGGGTTAGGAGATACGCAGTATTTT.